The rows below give T cell receptor beta chains drawn from one sample of a study of blood T cell repertoires in COVID-19. The repertoire was sequenced with immunoSEQ multiplex PCR; TCRdb's copy has only in-frame clones and lacks some. The sample includes 220,000 or so clones, over 65% of them seen just once. Sequencing was performed on PBMCs or T cells enriched from blood (not recorded which). The receptors derive from an older woman who had recovered from COVID-19. CDR3s include the opening cysteine and the closing phenylalanine or tryptophan. Fields, in order: V gene, clone size, CDR3 length, D gene, J gene, CDR3 DNA, CDR3 protein. The D gene is left open where the match is weak. Clone size is given for some rows only: seen once, a few or many times, or a class if the clone is expanded.

V gene: TRBV5-8; clone size: NA; CDR3 length: 14; D gene: NA; J gene: TRBJ2-3; CDR3 DNA: TGTGCCAGCAGCCCGGACTACCTCGGGGATACGCAGTATTTT; CDR3 protein: CASSPDYLGDTQYF
V gene: TRBV19; clone size: few; CDR3 length: 13; D gene: NA; J gene: TRBJ2-7; CDR3 DNA: TGTGCCAGTAGTATAGTAGGAGGCTACGAGCAGTACTTC; CDR3 protein: CASSIVGGYEQYF
V gene: TRBV15; clone size: NA; CDR3 length: 13; D gene: TRBD1; J gene: TRBJ2-7; CDR3 DNA: TGTGCCACCAGCCCTACAGGGGCCTACGAGCAGTACTTC; CDR3 protein: CATSPTGAYEQYF
V gene: TRBV7-9; clone size: NA; CDR3 length: 13; D gene: NA; J gene: TRBJ1-6; CDR3 DNA: TGTGCCAGCAGCTCCAGGGATAATTCACCCCTCCACTTT; CDR3 protein: CASSSRDNSPLHF
V gene: TRBV19; clone size: NA; CDR3 length: 14; D gene: NA; J gene: TRBJ2-5; CDR3 DNA: TGTGCCAGTAGACGCCGCGGGACCCAAGAGACCCAGTACTTC; CDR3 protein: CASRRRGTQETQYF
V gene: TRBV11-2; clone size: NA; CDR3 length: 14; D gene: NA; J gene: TRBJ1-1; CDR3 DNA: TGTGCCAGCAGCTTGACAGTTACGACCACTGAAGCTTTCTTT; CDR3 protein: CASSLTVTTTEAFF
V gene: TRBV29-1; clone size: few; CDR3 length: 13; D gene: TRBD1; J gene: TRBJ2-4; CDR3 DNA: TGCAGCGTTGAAGATCTTGGGCAGGGGGATCAGTACTTC; CDR3 protein: CSVEDLGQGDQYF
V gene: TRBV5-6; clone size: NA; CDR3 length: 12; D gene: NA; J gene: TRBJ1-2; CDR3 DNA: TGTGCCAGCAGCTTTAGTCTACGGGGCTACACCTTC; CDR3 protein: CASSFSLRGYTF
V gene: TRBV2; clone size: NA; CDR3 length: 15; D gene: TRBD1; J gene: TRBJ1-5; CDR3 DNA: TGTGCCAGCAGGGACGGGACAGGGGGCAATCAGCCCCAGCATTTT; CDR3 protein: CASRDGTGGNQPQHF
V gene: TRBV28; clone size: NA; CDR3 length: 15; D gene: TRBD1; J gene: TRBJ2-1; CDR3 DNA: TGTGCCAGCAGTTTCGCTAGAGGTGGGACAGGTGAGCAGTTCTTC; CDR3 protein: CASSFARGGTGEQFF
V gene: TRBV14; clone size: NA; CDR3 length: 14; D gene: TRBD1; J gene: TRBJ2-5; CDR3 DNA: TGTGCCAGCTCAGATGCCCCAGGGGGAGAGACCCAGTACTTC; CDR3 protein: CASSDAPGGETQYF
V gene: TRBV11-2; clone size: NA; CDR3 length: 14; D gene: NA; J gene: TRBJ1-1; CDR3 DNA: TGTGCCAGCAGCCCCAGGGAGGGGAACACTGAAGCTTTCTTT; CDR3 protein: CASSPREGNTEAFF
V gene: TRBV7-2; clone size: NA; CDR3 length: 14; D gene: TRBD2; J gene: TRBJ2-5; CDR3 DNA: TGTGCCAGCAGCCCGCGGGGGGTTCAAGAGACCCAGTACTTC; CDR3 protein: CASSPRGVQETQYF
V gene: TRBV14; clone size: NA; CDR3 length: 15; D gene: NA; J gene: TRBJ2-5; CDR3 DNA: TGTGCCAGCAGCCAAGTTTACGGCGGGACAGAGACCCAGTACTTC; CDR3 protein: CASSQVYGGTETQYF
V gene: TRBV6-8; clone size: NA; CDR3 length: 16; D gene: NA; J gene: TRBJ1-1; CDR3 DNA: TGTGCCAGCAGTTCCCTTTGGGGGGGGATGAACACTGAAGCTTTCTTT; CDR3 protein: CASSSLWGGMNTEAFF
V gene: TRBV6-5; clone size: NA; CDR3 length: 15; D gene: NA; J gene: TRBJ2-7; CDR3 DNA: TGTGCCAGCAGTTACTCTCGGACACCCTCCTACGAGCAGTACTTC; CDR3 protein: CASSYSRTPSYEQYF
V gene: TRBV12-3/TRBV12-4; clone size: few; CDR3 length: 13; D gene: TRBD1; J gene: TRBJ1-2; CDR3 DNA: TGTGCCAGCACCCGGACAGGTGGTTACGGCTACACCTTC; CDR3 protein: CASTRTGGYGYTF
V gene: TRBV9; clone size: once; CDR3 length: 15; D gene: NA; J gene: TRBJ2-6; CDR3 DNA: TGTGCCAGCAGCGGTAGTAGCTCTGGGGCCAACGTCCTGACTTTC; CDR3 protein: CASSGSSSGANVLTF
V gene: TRBV7-9; clone size: NA; CDR3 length: 12; D gene: NA; J gene: TRBJ2-7; CDR3 DNA: TGTGCCAGCAGCTTGTACAGGAACGAGCAGTACTTC; CDR3 protein: CASSLYRNEQYF
V gene: TRBV7-2; clone size: NA; CDR3 length: 18; D gene: TRBD1; J gene: TRBJ2-6; CDR3 DNA: TGTGCCAGCAGCTTCCGGGACAGGGGGAGCTCTGGGGCCAACGTCCTGACTTTC; CDR3 protein: CASSFRDRGSSGANVLTF
V gene: TRBV6-2/TRBV6-3; clone size: NA; CDR3 length: 16; D gene: TRBD2; J gene: TRBJ2-5; CDR3 DNA: TGTGCCAGCAGTTCCAATCGGCTAGCGGGGGCTGAGACCCAGTACTTC; CDR3 protein: CASSSNRLAGAETQYF
V gene: TRBV5-1; clone size: NA; CDR3 length: 17; D gene: NA; J gene: TRBJ2-2; CDR3 DNA: TGCGCCAGCAGCCGTTTATGGGGGGGACAAAGCACCGGGGAGCTGTTTTTT; CDR3 protein: CASSRLWGGQSTGELFF
V gene: TRBV5-1; clone size: NA; CDR3 length: 16; D gene: TRBD2; J gene: TRBJ2-3; CDR3 DNA: TGCGCCAGCACGATCCCAACGGGAGGAGGAGGAGATACGCAGTATTTT; CDR3 protein: CASTIPTGGGGDTQYF
V gene: TRBV11-2; clone size: NA; CDR3 length: 18; D gene: TRBD2; J gene: TRBJ2-1; CDR3 DNA: TGTGCCAGCAGCTTAGATCGGAGTAGCGGGTTCCTTTTCAATGAGCAGTTCTTC; CDR3 protein: CASSLDRSSGFLFNEQFF
V gene: TRBV7-9; clone size: NA; CDR3 length: 15; D gene: NA; J gene: TRBJ2-5; CDR3 DNA: TGTGCCAGCAGCTTAGCGCAAACAGGCCAAGAGACCCAGTACTTC; CDR3 protein: CASSLAQTGQETQYF
V gene: TRBV6-5; clone size: NA; CDR3 length: 14; D gene: NA; J gene: TRBJ1-1; CDR3 DNA: TGTGCCAGCAGCCGGTGGGGAGGGGACACTGAAGCTTTCTTT; CDR3 protein: CASSRWGGDTEAFF